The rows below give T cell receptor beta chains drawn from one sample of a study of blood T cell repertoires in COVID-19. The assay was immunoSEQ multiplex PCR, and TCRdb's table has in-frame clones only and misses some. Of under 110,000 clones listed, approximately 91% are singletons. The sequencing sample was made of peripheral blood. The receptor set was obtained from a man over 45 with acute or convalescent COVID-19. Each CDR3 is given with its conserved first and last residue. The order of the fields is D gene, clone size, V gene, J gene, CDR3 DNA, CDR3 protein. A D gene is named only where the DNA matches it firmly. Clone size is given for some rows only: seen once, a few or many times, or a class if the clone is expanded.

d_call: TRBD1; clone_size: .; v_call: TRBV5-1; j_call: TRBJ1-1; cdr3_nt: TGCGCCAGCAGGAGGCACCAGGGGGATACTGAAGCTTTCTTT; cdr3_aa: CASRRHQGDTEAFF
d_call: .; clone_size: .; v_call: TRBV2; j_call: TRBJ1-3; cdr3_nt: TGTGCCAGCAGGCCGGGACACTCTGGAAACACCATATATTTT; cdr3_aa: CASRPGHSGNTIYF
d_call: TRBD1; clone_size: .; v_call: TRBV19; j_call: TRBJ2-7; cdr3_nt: TGTGCCAGTAGTATTGGAAAAGAGATGGGATGGCAGGGGGCGGTGTACGAGCAGTACTTC; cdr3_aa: CASSIGKEMGWQGAVYEQYF
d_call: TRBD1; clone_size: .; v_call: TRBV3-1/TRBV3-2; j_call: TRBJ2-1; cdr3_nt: TGTGCCAGCAGCCGCCGTACAGGGGTCTACAATGAGCAGTTCTTC; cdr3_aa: CASSRRTGVYNEQFF
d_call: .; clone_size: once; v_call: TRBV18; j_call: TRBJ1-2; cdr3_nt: TGTGCCAGCTCACCCCTCGCCCCAGGGGATCTCTATGGCTACACCTTC; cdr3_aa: CASSPLAPGDLYGYTF
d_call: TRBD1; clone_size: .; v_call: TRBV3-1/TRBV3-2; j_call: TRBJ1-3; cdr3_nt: TGTGCCAGCAGCCTGGACAGGGCTTACTCTGGAAACACCATATATTTT; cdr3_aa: CASSLDRAYSGNTIYF
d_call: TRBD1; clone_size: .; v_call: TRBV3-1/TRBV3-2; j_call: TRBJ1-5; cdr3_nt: TGTGCCAGCAGCCAACGCCCCGGGACAGGGGATCAGCCCCAGCATTTT; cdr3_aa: CASSQRPGTGDQPQHF
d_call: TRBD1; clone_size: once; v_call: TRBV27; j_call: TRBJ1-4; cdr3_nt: TGTGCCAGCAGTTACCGACGGGACAGGAAAAATGAAAAACTGTTTTTT; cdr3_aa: CASSYRRDRKNEKLFF
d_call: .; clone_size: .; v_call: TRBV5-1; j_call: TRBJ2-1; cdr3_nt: TGCGCCAGCAGCCGGGGGGACAGGAGCTCCTACAATGAGCAGTTCTTC; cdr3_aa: CASSRGDRSSYNEQFF
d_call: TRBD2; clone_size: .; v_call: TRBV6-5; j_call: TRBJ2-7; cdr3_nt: TGTGCCAGCACCCAACTAGCGGGGGGTTCCTACGAGCAGTACTTC; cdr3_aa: CASTQLAGGSYEQYF
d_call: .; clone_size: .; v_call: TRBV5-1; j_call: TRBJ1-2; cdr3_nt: TGCGCCAGCAGCTCGCCAGCGACAGATGGCTACACCTTC; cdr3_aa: CASSSPATDGYTF
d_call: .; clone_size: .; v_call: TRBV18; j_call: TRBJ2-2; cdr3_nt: TGTGCCAGCTCATCGGAACAAGCGGCGAACACCGGGGAGCTGTTTTTT; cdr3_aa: CASSSEQAANTGELFF
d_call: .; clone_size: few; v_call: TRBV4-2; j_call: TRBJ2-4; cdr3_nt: TGTGCCAGCAGCCCCACCCCGGGGCGGGGCACAGGATCCAAAAACATTCAGTACTTC; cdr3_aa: CASSPTPGRGTGSKNIQYF
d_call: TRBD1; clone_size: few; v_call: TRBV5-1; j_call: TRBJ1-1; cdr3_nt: TGCGCCAGCAGCCGGGGACAGGGGAACACTGAAGCTTTCTTT; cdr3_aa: CASSRGQGNTEAFF
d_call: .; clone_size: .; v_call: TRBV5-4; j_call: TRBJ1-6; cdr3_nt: TGTGCCAACAGCTCTCCAGCCGGGAATTCACCCCTCCACTTT; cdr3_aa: CANSSPAGNSPLHF
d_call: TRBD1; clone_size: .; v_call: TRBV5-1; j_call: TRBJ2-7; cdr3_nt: TGCGCCAGCAGCTTACCGGGACAGACATACGAGCAGTACTTC; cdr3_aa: CASSLPGQTYEQYF
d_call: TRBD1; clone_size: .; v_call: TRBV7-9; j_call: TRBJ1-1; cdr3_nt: TGTGCCAGCAGCCCTCCGTACAGGGGGGTAGACACTGAAGCTTTCTTT; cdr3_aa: CASSPPYRGVDTEAFF
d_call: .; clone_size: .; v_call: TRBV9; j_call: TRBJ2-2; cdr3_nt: TGTGCCAGCAGCCCCCCGGGCGGGGAGCTGTTTTTT; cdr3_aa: CASSPPGGELFF
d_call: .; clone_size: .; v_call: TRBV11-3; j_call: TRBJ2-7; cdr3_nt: TGTGCCAGCAGCTTATCTACTAGCCGGGCCTACGAGCAGTACTTC; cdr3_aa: CASSLSTSRAYEQYF
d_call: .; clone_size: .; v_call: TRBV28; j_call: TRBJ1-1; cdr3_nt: TGTGCCAGCAGTTTAGACCGTGCGGACACTGAAGCTTTCTTT; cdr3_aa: CASSLDRADTEAFF
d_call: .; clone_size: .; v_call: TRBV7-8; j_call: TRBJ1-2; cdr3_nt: TGTGCCAGCAGCTTAGACTCAGGGTATCGGGGCTACACCTTC; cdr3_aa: CASSLDSGYRGYTF
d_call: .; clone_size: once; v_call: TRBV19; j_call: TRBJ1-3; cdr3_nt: TGTGCCAGTAGGAGCTCTGGAAACACCATATATTTT; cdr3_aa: CASRSSGNTIYF
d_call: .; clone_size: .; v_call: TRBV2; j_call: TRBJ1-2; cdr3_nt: TGTGCCAGCAGTGAAGGTTGGACATCTAACTATGGCTACACCTTC; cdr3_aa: CASSEGWTSNYGYTF
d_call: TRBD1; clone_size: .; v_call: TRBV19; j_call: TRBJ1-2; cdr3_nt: TGTGCCAGTAGTATGGGAACAGGGGAGGGCTACACCTTC; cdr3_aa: CASSMGTGEGYTF
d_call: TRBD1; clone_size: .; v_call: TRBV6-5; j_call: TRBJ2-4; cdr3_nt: TGTGCCAGCAGTTACCGTGCAGGACAGGGCTCACGGAGAGTGTACTTC; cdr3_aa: CASSYRAGQGSRRVYF
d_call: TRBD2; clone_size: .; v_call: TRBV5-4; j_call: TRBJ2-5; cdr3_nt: TGTGCCAGCAGCTCGGGACTAGCGGCACAAGAGACCCAGTACTTC; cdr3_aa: CASSSGLAAQETQYF
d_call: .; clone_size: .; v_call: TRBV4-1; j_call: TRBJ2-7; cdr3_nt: TGCGCCAGCACCCAGGGAGGTGGTCCCTACGAGCAGTACTTC; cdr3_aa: CASTQGGGPYEQYF
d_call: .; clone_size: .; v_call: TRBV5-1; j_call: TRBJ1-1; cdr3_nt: TGCGCCAGCAGCTTCTCTACGGCGGGGCCTGAAGCTTTCTTT; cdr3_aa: CASSFSTAGPEAFF
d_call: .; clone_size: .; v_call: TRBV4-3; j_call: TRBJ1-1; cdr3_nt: TGCGCCAGCAGCCAAGATTTGACGGGGAACACTGAAGCTTTCTTT; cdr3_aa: CASSQDLTGNTEAFF
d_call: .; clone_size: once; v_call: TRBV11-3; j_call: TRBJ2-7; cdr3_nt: TGTGCCAGCAGCTGGGCCCGTGGCGAGCAGTACTTC; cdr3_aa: CASSWARGEQYF
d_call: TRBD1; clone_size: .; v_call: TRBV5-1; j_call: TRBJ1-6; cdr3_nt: TGCGCCAGCAGCCCCGGACAGGATAATTCACCCCTCCACTTT; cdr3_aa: CASSPGQDNSPLHF
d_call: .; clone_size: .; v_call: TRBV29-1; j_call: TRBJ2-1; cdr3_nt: TGCAGCGTCGAGGGTAAGGGCAATGAGCAGTTCTTC; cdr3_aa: CSVEGKGNEQFF
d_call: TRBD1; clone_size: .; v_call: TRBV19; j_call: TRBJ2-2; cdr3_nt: TGTGCCAGTAGTGGAGACCGGGACAGGGGGGACACCGGGGAGCTGTTTTTT; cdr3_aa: CASSGDRDRGDTGELFF
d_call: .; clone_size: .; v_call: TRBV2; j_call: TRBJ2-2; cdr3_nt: TGTGCCAGCAGTGAAAGGCGGTACACCGGGGAGCTGTTTTTT; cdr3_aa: CASSERRYTGELFF
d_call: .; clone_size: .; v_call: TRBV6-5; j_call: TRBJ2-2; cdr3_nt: TGTGCCAGCAGTTACCTTGGTGGAGGGAAGGTCGGGGAGCTGTTTTTT; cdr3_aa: CASSYLGGGKVGELFF
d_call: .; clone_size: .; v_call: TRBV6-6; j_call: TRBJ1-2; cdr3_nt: TGTGCCAGCAGTCCCTTAGGATTCTCCGGGACTCACTATGGCTACACCTTC; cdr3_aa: CASSPLGFSGTHYGYTF
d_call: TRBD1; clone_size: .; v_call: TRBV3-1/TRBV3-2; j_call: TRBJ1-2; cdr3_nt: TGTGCCAGCAGCCGCGGACAGGGGGTGAGGTATGGCTACACCTTC; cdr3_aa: CASSRGQGVRYGYTF
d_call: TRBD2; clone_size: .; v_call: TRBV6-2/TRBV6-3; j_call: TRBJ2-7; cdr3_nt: TGTGCCAGCAGTTACGGGAGGGCTTCGCAGTACTTC; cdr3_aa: CASSYGRASQYF
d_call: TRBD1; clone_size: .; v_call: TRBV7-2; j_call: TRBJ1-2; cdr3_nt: TGTGCCAGCAGCTTAGCGGGTTCAGGGGGAATCTATGGCTACACCTTC; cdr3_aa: CASSLAGSGGIYGYTF
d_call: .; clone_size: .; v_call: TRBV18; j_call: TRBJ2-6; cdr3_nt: TGTGCCAGCTCACCAATAGTCCCAGGATCTGGGGCCAACGTCCTGACTTTC; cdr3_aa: CASSPIVPGSGANVLTF
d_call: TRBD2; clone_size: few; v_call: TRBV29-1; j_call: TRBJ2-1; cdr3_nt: TGCAGCGCATCGCCCGGGACTAGTAACGATGAGCAGTTCTTC; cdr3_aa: CSASPGTSNDEQFF
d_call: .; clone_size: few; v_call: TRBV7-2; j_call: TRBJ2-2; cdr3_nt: TGTGCCAGCAGCTTTGAAGCTACGAGCCGGACCGGGGAGCTGTTTTTT; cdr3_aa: CASSFEATSRTGELFF
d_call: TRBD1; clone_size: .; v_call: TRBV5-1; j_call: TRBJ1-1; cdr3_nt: TGCGCCAGCAGCTATCCGGGACAGGGCCTTATGAACACTGAAGCTTTCTTT; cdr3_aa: CASSYPGQGLMNTEAFF
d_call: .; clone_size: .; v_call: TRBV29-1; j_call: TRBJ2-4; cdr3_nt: TGCAGCGTGAGACAGGCGCTAGCCAAAAACATTCAGTACTTC; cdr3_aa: CSVRQALAKNIQYF
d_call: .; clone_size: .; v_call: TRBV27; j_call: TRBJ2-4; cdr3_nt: TGTGATATGGGGGCAGTACTAGCCAAAAACATTCAGTACTTC; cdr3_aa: CDMGAVLAKNIQYF
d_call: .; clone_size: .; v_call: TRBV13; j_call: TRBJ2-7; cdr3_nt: TGTGCCAGCAGCTTGCAGGGGCCGGCCGAGCAGTACTTC; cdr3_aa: CASSLQGPAEQYF
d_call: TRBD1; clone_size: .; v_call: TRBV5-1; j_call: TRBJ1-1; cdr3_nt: TGCGCCAGCAGCGCACGGGACAGGGGGCGAACGAACACTGAAGCTTTCTTT; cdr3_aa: CASSARDRGRTNTEAFF
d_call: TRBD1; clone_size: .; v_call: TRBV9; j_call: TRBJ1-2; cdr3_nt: TGTGCCAGCAGCGTCGGACAGGGGGCAGGCTATGGCTACACCTTC; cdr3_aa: CASSVGQGAGYGYTF